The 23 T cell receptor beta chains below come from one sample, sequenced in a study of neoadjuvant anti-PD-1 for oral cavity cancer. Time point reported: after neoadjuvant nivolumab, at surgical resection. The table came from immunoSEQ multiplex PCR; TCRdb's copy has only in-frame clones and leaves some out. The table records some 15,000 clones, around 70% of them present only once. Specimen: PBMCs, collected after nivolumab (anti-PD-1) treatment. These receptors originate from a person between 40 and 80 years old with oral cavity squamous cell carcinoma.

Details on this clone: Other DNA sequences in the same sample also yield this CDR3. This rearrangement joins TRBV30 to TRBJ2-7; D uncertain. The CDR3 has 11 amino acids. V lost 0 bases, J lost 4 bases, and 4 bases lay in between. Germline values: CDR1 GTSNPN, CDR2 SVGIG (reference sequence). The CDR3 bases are TGTGCCTGGAGTGTTAGATACGAGCAGTACTTC. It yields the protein CAWSVRYEQYF.

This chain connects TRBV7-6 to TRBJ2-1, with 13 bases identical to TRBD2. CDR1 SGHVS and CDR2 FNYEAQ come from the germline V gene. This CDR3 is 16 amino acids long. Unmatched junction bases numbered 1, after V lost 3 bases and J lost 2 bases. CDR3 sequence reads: CASSFGLAGAYNEQFF. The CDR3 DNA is TGTGCCAGCAGCTTTGGACTAGCGGGAGCCTACAATGAGCAGTTCTTC.

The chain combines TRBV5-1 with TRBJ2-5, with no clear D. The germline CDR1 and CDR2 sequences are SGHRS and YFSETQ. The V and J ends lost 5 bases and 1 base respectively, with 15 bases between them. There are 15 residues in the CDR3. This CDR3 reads CASSVYERSQETQYF. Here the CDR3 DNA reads TGCGCCAGCAGTGTATACGAACGGTCCCAAGAGACCCAGTACTTC. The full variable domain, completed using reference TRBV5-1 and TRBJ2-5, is KAGVTQTPRYLIKTRGQQVTLSCSPISGHRSVSWYQQTPGQGLQFLFEYFSETQRNKGNFPGRFSGRQFSNSRSEMNVSTLELGDSALYLCASSVYERSQETQYFGPGTRLLVL.

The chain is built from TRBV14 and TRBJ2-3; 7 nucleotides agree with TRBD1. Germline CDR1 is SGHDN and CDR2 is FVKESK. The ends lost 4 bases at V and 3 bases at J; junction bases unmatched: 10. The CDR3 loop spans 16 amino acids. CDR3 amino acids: CASSPATGRGTDTQYF. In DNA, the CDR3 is TGTGCCAGCAGCCCTGCGACAGGGCGAGGTACAGATACGCAGTATTTT.

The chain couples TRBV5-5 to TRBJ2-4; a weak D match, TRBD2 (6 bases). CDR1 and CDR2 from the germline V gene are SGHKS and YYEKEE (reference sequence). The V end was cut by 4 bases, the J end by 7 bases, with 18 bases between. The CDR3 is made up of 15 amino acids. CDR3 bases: TGTGCCAGCAGCCCCGAGGAGGGCGACCCGAACATTCAGTACTTC. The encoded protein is CASSPEEGDPNIQYF.

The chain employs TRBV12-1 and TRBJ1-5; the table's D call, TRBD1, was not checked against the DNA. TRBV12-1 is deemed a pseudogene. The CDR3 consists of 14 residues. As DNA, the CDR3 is TGTGCCAGCAGCTTGGACAGGGATAATCAGCCCCAGCATTTT. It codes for CASSLDRDNQPQHF.

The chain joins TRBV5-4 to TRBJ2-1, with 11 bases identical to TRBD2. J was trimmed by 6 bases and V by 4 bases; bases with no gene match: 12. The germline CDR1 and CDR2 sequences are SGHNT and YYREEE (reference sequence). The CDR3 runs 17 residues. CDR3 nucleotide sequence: TGTGCCAGCAGCCCCAGGGCCGGGACTAGCGGTTCCAATGAGCAGTTCTTC. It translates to CASSPRAGTSGSNEQFF.

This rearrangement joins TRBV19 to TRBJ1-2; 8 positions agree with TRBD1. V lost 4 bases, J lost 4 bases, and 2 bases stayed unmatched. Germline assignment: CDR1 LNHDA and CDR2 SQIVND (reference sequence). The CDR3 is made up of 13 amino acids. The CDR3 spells CASSTGGSYGYTF. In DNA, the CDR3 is TGTGCCAGTAGTACAGGGGGCTCCTATGGCTACACCTTC.

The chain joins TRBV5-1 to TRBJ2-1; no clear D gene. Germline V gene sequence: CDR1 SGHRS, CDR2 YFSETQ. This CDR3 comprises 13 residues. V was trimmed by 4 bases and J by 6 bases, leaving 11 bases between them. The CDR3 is CASSLVGGNEQFF. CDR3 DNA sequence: TGCGCCAGCAGCCTGGTGGGCGGCAATGAGCAGTTCTTC.

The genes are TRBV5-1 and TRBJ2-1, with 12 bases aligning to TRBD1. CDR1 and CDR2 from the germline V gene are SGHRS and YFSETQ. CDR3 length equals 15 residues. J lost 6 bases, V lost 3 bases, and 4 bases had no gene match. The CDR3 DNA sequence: TGCGCCAGCAGCTCGGGACAGGGGGCTGGCAATGAGCAGTTCTTC. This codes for CASSSGQGAGNEQFF.

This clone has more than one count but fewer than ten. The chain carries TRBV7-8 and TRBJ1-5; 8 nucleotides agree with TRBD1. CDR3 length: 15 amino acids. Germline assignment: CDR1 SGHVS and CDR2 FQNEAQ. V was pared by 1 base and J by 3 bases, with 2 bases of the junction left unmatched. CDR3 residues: CASSLGTGINQPQHF. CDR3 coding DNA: TGTGCCAGCAGCTTAGGGACAGGGATCAATCAGCCCCAGCATTTT.

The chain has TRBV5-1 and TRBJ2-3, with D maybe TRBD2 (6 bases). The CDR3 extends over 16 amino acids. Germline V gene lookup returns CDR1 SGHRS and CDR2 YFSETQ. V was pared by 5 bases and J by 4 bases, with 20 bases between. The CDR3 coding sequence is TGCGCCAGCAGGCAGGAGGGAGCGGTGGCGGCAGATACGCAGTATTTT. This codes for CASRQEGAVAADTQYF.

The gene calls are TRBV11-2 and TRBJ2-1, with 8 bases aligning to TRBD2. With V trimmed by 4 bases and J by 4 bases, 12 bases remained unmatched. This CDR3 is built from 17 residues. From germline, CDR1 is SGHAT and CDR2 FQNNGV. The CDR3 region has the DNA TGTGCCAGCAGCTCTACGGCCTCCTTAGCGGGATACAATGAGCAGTTCTTC. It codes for CASSSTASLAGYNEQFF. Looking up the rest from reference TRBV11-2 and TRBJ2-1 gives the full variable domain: EAGVAQSPRYKIIEKRQSVAFWCNPISGHATLYWYQQILGQGPKLLIQFQNNGVVDDSQLPKDRFSAERLKGVDSTLKIQPAKLEDSAVYLCASSSTASLAGYNEQFFGPGTRLTVL.

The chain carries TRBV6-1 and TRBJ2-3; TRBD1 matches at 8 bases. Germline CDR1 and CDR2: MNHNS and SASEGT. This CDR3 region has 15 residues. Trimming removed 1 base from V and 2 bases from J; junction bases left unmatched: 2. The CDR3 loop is CASSEGTGNTDTQYF. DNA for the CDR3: TGTGCCAGCAGTGAAGGGACAGGGAACACAGATACGCAGTATTTT.

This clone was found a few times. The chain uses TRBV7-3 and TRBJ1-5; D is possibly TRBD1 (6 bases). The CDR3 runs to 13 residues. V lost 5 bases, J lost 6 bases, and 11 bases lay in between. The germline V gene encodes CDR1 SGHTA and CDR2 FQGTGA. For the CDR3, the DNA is TGTGCCAGCAGCCCGGGGGCGGGTCAGCCCCAGCATTTT. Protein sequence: CASSPGAGQPQHF.

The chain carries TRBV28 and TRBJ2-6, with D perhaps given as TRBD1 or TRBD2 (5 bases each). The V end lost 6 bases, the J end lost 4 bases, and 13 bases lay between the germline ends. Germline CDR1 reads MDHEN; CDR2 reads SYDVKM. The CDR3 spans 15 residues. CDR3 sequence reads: CASSRAWDGANVLTF. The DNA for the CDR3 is TGTGCCAGCAGCCGCGCGTGGGACGGGGCCAACGTCCTGACTTTC. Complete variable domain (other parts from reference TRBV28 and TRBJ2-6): DVKVTQSSRYLVKRTGEKVFLECVQDMDHENMFWYRQDPGLGLRLIYFSYDVKMKEKGDIPEGYSVSREKKERFSLILESASTNQTSMYLCASSRAWDGANVLTFGAGSRLTVL.

CDR3 sequence: CASSLMVNTDTQYF. CDR3 DNA sequence: TGTGCCAGCAGCTTAATGGTCAACACAGATACGCAGTATTTT. This chain joins TRBV7-3 and TRBJ2-3; D not resolved. The CDR3 totals 14 residues. Germline V CDR1 and CDR2: SGHTA, FQGTGA. V was trimmed by 1 base and J by 2 bases, leaving 7 bases between them.

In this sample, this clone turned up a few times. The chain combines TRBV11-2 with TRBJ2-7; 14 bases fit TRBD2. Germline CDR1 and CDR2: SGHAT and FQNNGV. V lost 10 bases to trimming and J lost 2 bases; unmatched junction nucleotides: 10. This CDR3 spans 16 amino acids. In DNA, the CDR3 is TGTGCCACCAAGGGACTAGCGGGAGTGGTACCCTACGAGCAGTACTTC. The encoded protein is CATKGLAGVVPYEQYF. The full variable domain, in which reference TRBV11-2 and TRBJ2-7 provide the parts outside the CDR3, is EAGVAQSPRYKIIEKRQSVAFWCNPISGHATLYWYQQILGQGPKLLIQFQNNGVVDDSQLPKDRFSAERLKGVDSTLKIQPAKLEDSAVYLCATKGLAGVVPYEQYFGPGTRLTVT.

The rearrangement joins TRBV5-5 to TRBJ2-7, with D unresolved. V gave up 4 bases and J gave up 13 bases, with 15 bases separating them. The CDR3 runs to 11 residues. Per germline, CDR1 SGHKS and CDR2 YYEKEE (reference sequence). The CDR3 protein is CASSETGSKYF. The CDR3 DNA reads TGTGCCAGCAGCGAAACGGGTAGTAAATACTTC.

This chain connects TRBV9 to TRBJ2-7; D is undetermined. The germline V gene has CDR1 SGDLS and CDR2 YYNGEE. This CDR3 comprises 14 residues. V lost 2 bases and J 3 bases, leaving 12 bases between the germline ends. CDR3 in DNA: TGTGCCAGCAGCGTTAATGACGGAGACTACGAGCAGTACTTC. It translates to CASSVNDGDYEQYF.

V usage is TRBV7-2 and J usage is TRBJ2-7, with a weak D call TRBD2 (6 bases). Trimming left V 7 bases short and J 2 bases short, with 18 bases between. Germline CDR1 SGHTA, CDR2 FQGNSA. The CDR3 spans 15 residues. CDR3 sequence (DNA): TGTGCCAGCACCAAGCCCGGAGGGATGGCCTACGAGCAGTACTTC. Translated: CASTKPGGMAYEQYF.

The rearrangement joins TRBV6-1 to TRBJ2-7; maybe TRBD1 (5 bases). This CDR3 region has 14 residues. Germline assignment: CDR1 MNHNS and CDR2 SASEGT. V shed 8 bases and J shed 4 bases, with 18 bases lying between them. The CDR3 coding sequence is TGTGCCAGCTGCAGGGTTGAGGTGGGTTACGAGCAGTACTTC. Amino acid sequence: CASCRVEVGYEQYF.

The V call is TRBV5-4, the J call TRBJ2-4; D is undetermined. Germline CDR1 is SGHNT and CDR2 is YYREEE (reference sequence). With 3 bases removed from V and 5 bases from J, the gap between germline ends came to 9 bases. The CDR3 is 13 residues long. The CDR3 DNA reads TGTGCCAGCAGCTCCGGGTGGGAAAACATTCAGTACTTC. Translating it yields CASSSGWENIQYF.